The next 18 T cell receptor beta chains were all read from a single sample in a study of blood T cell repertoires in COVID-19. The table came from immunoSEQ multiplex PCR; TCRdb's copy has only in-frame clones and leaves some out. The table records about 140,000 clones, more than 80% of them present only once. Sequences were obtained from PBMCs or T cells enriched from blood (not recorded which). The receptors stem from a woman between 18 and 29 years old who had been exposed to COVID-19.

The chain combines TRBV6-4 with TRBJ1-4; a possible D gene is TRBD1 (5 bases). The length of the CDR3 is 17 residues. Trimming pared 0 bases from V and 4 bases from J, leaving 15 bases between. Germline V gives CDR1 MRHNA, CDR2 SNTAGT. In nucleotides, the CDR3 is TGTGCCAGCAGTGACTCTGGGACCGGGGGGTTTAATGAAAAACTGTTTTTT. Its translation: CASSDSGTGGFNEKLFF.

J is TRBJ1-2 and V is TRBV28, with D hard to call. This CDR3 has 13 amino acids. V gave up 5 bases and J gave up 4 bases, with 11 bases separating them. CDR1 is MDHEN, CDR2 SYDVKM, per germline. The CDR3: CASSEINFYGYTF. CDR3 nucleotides: TGTGCCAGCAGTGAGATAAATTTCTATGGCTACACCTTC.

The CDR3 bases are TGTGCCAGCTCAACCGGACAGAACACTGAAGCTTTCTTT. Translating gives CASSTGQNTEAFF. The chain employs TRBV18 and TRBJ1-1; maybe TRBD1 (5 bases). CDR1 KGHSH and CDR2 LQKENI come from the germline V gene. V dropped 5 bases and J dropped 1 base, with 8 bases sitting between them. This CDR3 has 13 residues.

The chain couples TRBV19 to TRBJ1-5, with 9 bases fitting TRBD1. V lost 3 bases to trimming and J lost 6 bases; unmatched junction nucleotides: 9. The CDR3 consists of 16 residues. Germline V gene data show CDR1 as LNHDA and CDR2 as SQIVND (reference sequence). The CDR3 is CASSISGTGYGQPQHF. The CDR3 DNA sequence: TGTGCCAGTAGTATTTCCGGGACAGGGTATGGTCAGCCCCAGCATTTT.

This sequence joins TRBV7-7 and TRBJ2-5; D ambiguous. V was pared by 1 base and J by 5 bases, with 14 bases between. From germline, CDR1 is SSHAT and CDR2 FNYEAQ (reference sequence). The CDR3 covers 15 residues. This chain's CDR3 is CASSLGASSRETQYF. The CDR3 nucleotides read TGTGCCAGCAGCTTAGGCGCGTCTAGTCGGGAGACCCAGTACTTC.

CDR3 DNA: TGTGCCAGCTCTCATTCTGACACTTACGAGCAGTACTTC. Amino acids: CASSHSDTYEQYF. The chain uses TRBV18 and TRBJ2-7, with D unclear. The length of the CDR3 is 13 residues. Germline values: CDR1 KGHSH, CDR2 LQKENI. V lost 6 bases and J lost 4, with 13 bases in between.

The gene calls are TRBV7-2 and TRBJ1-2; no definite D call. Germline V gene data show CDR1 as SGHTA and CDR2 as FQGNSA. This CDR3 has 16 amino acids. V lost 2 bases, J lost 7 bases, and 20 bases lay in between. CDR3 nucleotides: TGTGCCAGCAGCTTAAGGGTGACGGGGTCCGGTGGTGGCTACACCTTC. It encodes CASSLRVTGSGGGYTF.

The chain couples TRBV27 to TRBJ2-2; D may be TRBD2 (6 bases). V was clipped by 4 bases and J by 4 bases, with 16 bases between them. The CDR3 consists of 16 residues. CDR1 MNHEY and CDR2 SMNVEV come from the germline V gene (reference sequence). CDR3 DNA: TGTGCCAGCAGTTCGGGACTCACCCCGAGCACCGGGGAGCTGTTTTTT. Protein product: CASSSGLTPSTGELFF.

The chain couples TRBV7-2 to TRBJ1-2, with D possibly matching TRBD1 (6 bases). Germline-derived CDR1 and CDR2 are SGHTA and FQGNSA. V lost 1 base and J lost 4, with 13 bases in between. The CDR3 covers 15 residues. This CDR3 reads CASSLGGHTAYGYTF. Here the CDR3 DNA reads TGTGCCAGCAGCTTAGGGGGACACACCGCCTATGGCTACACCTTC.

The rearrangement joins TRBV6-2 or TRBV6-3 to TRBJ2-7; D unclear. The CDR3 is 11 amino acids. Germline assignment: CDR1 MNHEY and CDR2 SVGEGT. Trimming took 6 bases from V and 3 from J, leaving 6 bases between them. This CDR3 reads CASSWSYEQYF. The CDR3, as DNA: TGTGCCAGCAGCTGGAGCTACGAGCAGTACTTC.

This clone was observed a single time. The rearrangement links TRBV7-2 to TRBJ2-2; 12 nucleotides line up with TRBD2. Looked up from germline, CDR1 is SGHTA and CDR2 is FQGNSA. Losses at the gene ends were 0 bases for V and 7 bases for J; bases not matched to a gene: 3. The CDR3 sequence is 16 residues long. The CDR3 DNA sequence: TGTGCCAGCAGCTTAGCGCTGGGACTAGCGGGCGGGGAGCTGTTTTTT. It yields the protein CASSLALGLAGGELFF.

This chain links TRBV28 with TRBJ2-2; 7 bases are shared with TRBD2. V dropped 5 bases and J dropped 2; count of bases not matched to a gene: 5. The germline V gene encodes CDR1 MDHEN and CDR2 SYDVKM. This CDR3 region has 15 residues. CDR3 bases: TGTGCCAGCAGTCCCCAGCGGGGAAACACCGGGGAGCTGTTTTTT. Translation gives CASSPQRGNTGELFF.

The gene calls are TRBV19 and TRBJ2-7; 10 nucleotides align to TRBD2. J gave up 0 bases and V 9 bases, and 5 bases lay outside the gene matches. CDR1 is LNHDA and CDR2 is SQIVND in the germline V gene (reference sequence). This CDR3 region has 14 residues. CDR3 bases: TGTGCCAGCGAAGCGGGAGGGGGCTCCTACGAGCAGTACTTC. Its protein is CASEAGGGSYEQYF.

This chain connects TRBV6-9 to TRBJ1-3; perhaps TRBD1 as D (6 bases). Deletions cut 6 bases from V and 4 bases from J, with 13 bases between. The CDR3 length is 14 residues. CDR1 and CDR2 from the germline V gene are MNHGY and SVAAGI. CDR3 DNA sequence: TGTGCCAGCAGAAACGGGACACCCGGAAACACCATATATTTT. Protein product: CASRNGTPGNTIYF.

In this sample, this clone turned up a few times. This sequence joins TRBV10-1 and TRBJ1-1; unclear D gene. The CDR3 loop spans 13 amino acids. The V end lost 4 bases, the J end lost 1 base, and 7 bases lay between the germline ends. Germline V lookup: CDR1 WNHNN, CDR2 SYGVQD (reference sequence). The CDR3 coding sequence is TGCGCCAGCAGTGGCATGAGGAACACTGAAGCTTTCTTT. It translates to CASSGMRNTEAFF.

The chain recombines TRBV11-2 with TRBJ1-2; D gene unclear. The CDR3 is made up of 15 amino acids. The V and J ends lost 5 bases and 0 bases respectively, with 13 bases between them. Germline loops: CDR1 SGHAT, CDR2 FQNNGV. The CDR3 protein is CASSPYFRPNYGYTF. CDR3 nucleotides: TGTGCCAGCAGCCCCTACTTCCGTCCTAACTATGGCTACACCTTC.

This rearrangement joins TRBV19 to TRBJ1-2; D perhaps matches TRBD1 (5 bases). Deletions cut 0 bases from V and 0 bases from J, with 11 bases between. The CDR3 sequence is 16 residues long. CDR1 and CDR2 from the germline V gene are LNHDA and SQIVND (reference sequence). CDR3 coding DNA: TGTGCCAGTAGTATAGATCATTACAGGACTAACTATGGCTACACCTTC. This gives the protein CASSIDHYRTNYGYTF.

This clone has a single count. The V call is TRBV3-1 (or the pseudogene TRBV3-2), the J call TRBJ1-2, with D uncertain. The CDR3 length is 11 residues. V lost 2 bases and J lost 7, with 5 bases in between. Germline CDR1 LGHDT, CDR2 YNNKEL (reference sequence). CDR3 sequence (DNA): TGTGCCAGCAGCCAAACATCTGGCTACACCTTC. It is translated as CASSQTSGYTF.